The TCR beta chain described here comes from a study of shared clonotypes between healthy human individuals. Combination of CD45RO+ cells with CCR7-negative CD45RA+ TemRA cells was used for CD8 memory. The germline V gene encodes CDR1 SGDLS and CDR2 YYNGEE. The CDR3 has 16 amino acids. Unmatched junction bases numbered 11, after V lost 2 bases and J lost 5 bases. Approximately 210 ng DNA, approximately 31,000 T cell genomes, went into each sorted-subset replicate PCR. Generated by immunoSEQ multiplex PCR, the TCRdb table keeps only in-frame clones and is missing some. The sample lists around 100,000 clones; around 64% were seen once.

The TCR was taken from a woman in her twenties or thirties in good health. Sequencing was performed on memory CD8+ T cells sorted from blood. Indicated subset: CD45RO+ cells pooled with CCR7-negative TemRA cells. This rearrangement joins TRBV9 to TRBJ2-7, with 9 bases identical to TRBD1. CDR3 DNA sequence: TGTGCCAGCAGCGTCACTTCCGGGACAGGGACAGACGAGCAGTACTTC. It encodes CASSVTSGTGTDEQYF.